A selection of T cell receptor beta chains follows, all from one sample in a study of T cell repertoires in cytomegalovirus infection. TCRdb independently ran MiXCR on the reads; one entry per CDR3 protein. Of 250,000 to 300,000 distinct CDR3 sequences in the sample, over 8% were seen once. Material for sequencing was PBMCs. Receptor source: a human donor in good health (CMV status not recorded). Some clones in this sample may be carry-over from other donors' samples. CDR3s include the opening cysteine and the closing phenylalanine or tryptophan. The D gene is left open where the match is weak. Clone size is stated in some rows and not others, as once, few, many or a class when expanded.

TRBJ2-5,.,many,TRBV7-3,TGTGCCAGCAGCTTCTACCCCCAAGAGACCCAGTACTTC,CASSFYPQETQYF
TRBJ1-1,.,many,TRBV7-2,TGTGCCAGCAGCCCTACGGAGGGGACCCGGTTGGTTTTCTTT,CASSPTEGTRLVFF
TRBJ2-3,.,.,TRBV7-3,TGTGCCAGCAGCTCTAAACCCACAGATACGCAGTATTTT,CASSSKPTDTQYF
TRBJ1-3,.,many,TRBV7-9,TGTGCCAGCAGCTTAGATGCCGGTCTCTCTGGAAACACCATATATTTT,CASSLDAGLSGNTIYF
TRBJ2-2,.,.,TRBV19,TGTGCCAGTAGTATTTATCCCGACACCGGGGAGCTGTTTTTT,CASSIYPDTGELFF
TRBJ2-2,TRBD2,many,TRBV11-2,TGTGCCAGCAGCTTCCGGGGGGGCACCGGGGAGCTGTTTTTT,CASSFRGGTGELFF
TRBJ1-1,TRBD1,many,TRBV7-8,TGTGCCAGCAGCTTAGGGACAGGGGTCAGGAACACTGAAGCTTTCTTT,CASSLGTGVRNTEAFF
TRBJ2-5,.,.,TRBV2,TGTGCCAGCAATTTCGGACAGAACCAAGAGACCCAGTACTTC,CASNFGQNQETQYF
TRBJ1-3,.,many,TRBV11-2,TGTGCCAGCAGCTTAGGGGCAGCCCCCTCTGGAAACACCATATATTTT,CASSLGAAPSGNTIYF
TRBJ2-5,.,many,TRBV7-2,TGTGCCAGCAGCCGTCGAATAGCCGGTGAGACCCAGTACTTC,CASSRRIAGETQYF
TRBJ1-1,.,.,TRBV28,TGTGCCTCTCTAGAGGGGGGGGGCGTAAGGACTGAAGCTTTCTTT,CASLEGGGVRTEAFF
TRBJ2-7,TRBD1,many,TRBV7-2,TGTGCCAGCAGCTTTGGGACAGGGGCTCCCTACGAGCAGTACTTC,CASSFGTGAPYEQYF
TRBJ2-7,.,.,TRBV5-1,TGCGCCAGCAGCTTGGAGACTAGGGACTACGAGCAGTACTTC,CASSLETRDYEQYF
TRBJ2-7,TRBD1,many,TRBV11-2,TGTGCCAGCAGCTTGGCGGGGACAGGGGGCTGGTACGAGCAGTACTTC,CASSLAGTGGWYEQYF
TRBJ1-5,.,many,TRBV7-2,TGTGCCAGCAGCTTAGTAGGGTCCCCCGATCAGCCCCAGCATTTT,CASSLVGSPDQPQHF
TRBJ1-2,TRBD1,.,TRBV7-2,TGTGCCAGCAGCTCCCCAGGGGGCGTCTATGGCTACACCTTC,CASSSPGGVYGYTF
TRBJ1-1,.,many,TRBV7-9,TGTGCCAGCAGCTTAGGGCAGACGAACACTGAAGCTTTCTTT,CASSLGQTNTEAFF
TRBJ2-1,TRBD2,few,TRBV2,TGTGCCAGCGTGAGAGGCGGGGGGCTGGGCAATGAGCAGTTCTTC,CASVRGGGLGNEQFF
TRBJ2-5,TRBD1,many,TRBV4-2,TGTGCCAGCAGCGAAGTTACAGGGGGCTCGGAGACCCAGTACTTC,CASSEVTGGSETQYF
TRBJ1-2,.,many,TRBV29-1,TGCAGCGTTGAAGAAGGCGGCCTCCATGGCTACACCTTC,CSVEEGGLHGYTF
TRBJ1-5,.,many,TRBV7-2,TGTGCCAGCAGCTCCATGCCGGGACTTGCTAGCAATCAGCCCCAGCATTTT,CASSSMPGLASNQPQHF
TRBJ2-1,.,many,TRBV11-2,TGTGCCAGCGGTCTTGGCAATGAGCAGTTCTTC,CASGLGNEQFF
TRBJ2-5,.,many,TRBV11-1,TGTGCCAGCAGCTACGAGGGTAGGAGGGCCCAGGGGCAGGAGACCCAGTACTTC,CASSYEGRRAQGQETQYF
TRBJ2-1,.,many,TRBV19,TGTGCCAGTAGTATGGCGGGACGGTGGACGAACAATGAGCAGTTCTTC,CASSMAGRWTNNEQFF
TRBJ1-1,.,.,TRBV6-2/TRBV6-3,TGTGCCAGCAATCAGGGGAGGAACACTGAAGCTTTCTTT,CASNQGRNTEAFF
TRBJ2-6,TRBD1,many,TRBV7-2,TGTGCCAGCAGTCATCAGGGGACAGGGTACTCTGGGGCCAACGTCCTGACTTTC,CASSHQGTGYSGANVLTF
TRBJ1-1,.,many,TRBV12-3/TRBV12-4,TGTGCCAGCAGTTTTCTTAAGGGTTACACTGAAGCTTTCTTT,CASSFLKGYTEAFF
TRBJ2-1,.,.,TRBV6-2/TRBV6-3,TGTGCCAGCAACGACATGAGCTCCTACAATGAGCAGTTCTTC,CASNDMSSYNEQFF
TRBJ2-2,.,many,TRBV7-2,TGTGCCAGCAGCTTACCGCTATTCACCGGGGAGCTGTTTTTT,CASSLPLFTGELFF
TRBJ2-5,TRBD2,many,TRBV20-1,TGCAGTGCTAACTCCGGGACTAGCTATCAAGAGACCCAGTACTTC,CSANSGTSYQETQYF
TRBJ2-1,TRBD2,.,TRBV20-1,TGCAGTGCTGACGGGACTAGCGGGGGTGAGAACGAGCAGTTCTTC,CSADGTSGGENEQFF
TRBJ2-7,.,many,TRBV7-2,TGTGCCAGCAGCTCGGGGGTCAGAGTCTACGAGCAGTACTTC,CASSSGVRVYEQYF
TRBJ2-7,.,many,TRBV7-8,TGTGCCAGCAGCTTAGGGAGTTCGGGGGGCGCGGCCGAGCAGTACTTC,CASSLGSSGGAAEQYF
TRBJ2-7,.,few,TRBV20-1,TGCAGTGCTAGAGATAACGGGGGACCCCTCTACGAGCAGTACTTC,CSARDNGGPLYEQYF
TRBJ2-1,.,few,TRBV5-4,TGTGCCAGCAGCACCCAGGTTTGGGATTATGAGCAGTTCTTC,CASSTQVWDYEQFF
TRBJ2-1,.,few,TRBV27,TGTGCCAGCCAAACTGAGGCTGGCAATGAGCAGTTCTTC,CASQTEAGNEQFF
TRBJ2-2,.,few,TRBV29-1,TGCAGCGTTGACAGGGGATACACCGGGGAGCTGTTTTTT,CSVDRGYTGELFF
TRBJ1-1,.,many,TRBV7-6,TGTGCCAGCAGCCCCGAGGCGGGGCTGAACACTGAAGCTTTCTTT,CASSPEAGLNTEAFF
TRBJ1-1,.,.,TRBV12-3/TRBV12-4,TGTGCCAGCAGACATAGGGTTCTGGACCCTGAAGCTTTCTTT,CASRHRVLDPEAFF
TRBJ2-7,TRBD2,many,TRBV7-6,TGTGCCAGCAGCCCGGGAGGGGTGACTAGCGGGAGCTCCTACGAGCAGTACTTC,CASSPGGVTSGSSYEQYF
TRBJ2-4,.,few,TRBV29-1,TGCAGCGTTGGGAGTGGGGCCGGAGGGGACATTCAGTACTTC,CSVGSGAGGDIQYF
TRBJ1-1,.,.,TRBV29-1,TGCAGCGTTGAAGGGGGGAACACTGAAGCTTTCTTT,CSVEGGNTEAFF
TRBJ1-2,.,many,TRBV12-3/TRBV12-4,TGTGCCAGCAGTTTCAAGCTAGGTTATGGCTACACCTTC,CASSFKLGYGYTF
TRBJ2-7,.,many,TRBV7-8,TGTGCCAGCAGCCCCATTAGGGATGGGCAGTACTTC,CASSPIRDGQYF
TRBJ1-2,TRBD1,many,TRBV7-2,TGTGCCAGCGAGACGACAGGGTCTTCTAACTATGGCTACACCTTC,CASETTGSSNYGYTF
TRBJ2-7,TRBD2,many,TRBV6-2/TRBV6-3,TGTGCCAGCACTAAGACTAGCGGTCTCTACGAGCAGTACTTC,CASTKTSGLYEQYF
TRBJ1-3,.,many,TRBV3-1,TGTGCCAGCAGCCAAGATGTTGGGATTACCGGAAACACCATATATTTT,CASSQDVGITGNTIYF
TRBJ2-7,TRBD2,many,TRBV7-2,TGTGCCAGCAGCTTAGGGGCTAGCGGGGCGGACTACGAGCAGTACTTC,CASSLGASGADYEQYF
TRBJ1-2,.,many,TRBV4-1,TGCGCCAGCAGCCAAGGTAGCGACCGCACTAACTATGGCTACACCTTC,CASSQGSDRTNYGYTF
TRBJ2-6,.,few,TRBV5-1,TGCGCCAGCAGTCAGCGCGGGAACTCTGGGGCCAACGTCCTGACTTTC,CASSQRGNSGANVLTF